This T cell receptor (beta chain) was identified during a study of cytomegalovirus exposure and HLA in healthy donors. Study information: A subsequent analysis reported that the 120 validation repertoires were produced on the same platform that had also been used for the 600 to 700 first-cohort repertoires. Study-wide results and caveats: In vitro checks showed that a few CMV-associated chains really do target CMV antigens.

Profiling relied on immunoSEQ multiplex PCR, and the TCRdb table lists in-frame clones only, not all of them. The table records 110,000 to 150,000 clones, about 94% of them present only once. The validation cohort, a group of more than 100 subjects, included the donors and was separate from the approximately 650-subject first cohort. On this clone itself: What it recognizes is unknown.

The J segment lost 2 bases and the V segment lost 4 bases, leaving 6 bases of the junction unmatched. The CDR3 has 14 residues. Looked up from germline, CDR1 is SGHRS and CDR2 is YFSETQ. The sequenced material came from PBMCs. The receptor was derived from a man aged 18 to 35 in good health and CMV-seropositive. This sequence joins TRBV5-1 and TRBJ2-7, with 7 nucleotides matching TRBD1. The CDR3 region is CASSIQGVPYEQYF. The CDR3 DNA reads TGCGCCAGCAGCATCCAGGGGGTCCCCTACGAGCAGTACTTC.